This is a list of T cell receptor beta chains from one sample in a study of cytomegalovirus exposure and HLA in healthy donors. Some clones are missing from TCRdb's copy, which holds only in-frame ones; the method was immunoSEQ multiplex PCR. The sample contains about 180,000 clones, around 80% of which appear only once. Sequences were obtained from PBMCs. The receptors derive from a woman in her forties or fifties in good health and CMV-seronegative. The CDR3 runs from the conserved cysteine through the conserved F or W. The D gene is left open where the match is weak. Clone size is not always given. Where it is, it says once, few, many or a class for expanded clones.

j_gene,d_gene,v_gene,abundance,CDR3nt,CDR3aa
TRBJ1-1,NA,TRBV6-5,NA,TGTGCCAGCAGTTCACTGTTACAGGTGACGAACACTGAAGCTTTCTTT,CASSSLLQVTNTEAFF
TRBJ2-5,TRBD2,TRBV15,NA,TGTGCCACCAGCAGAGGGGAGGGCTTGGAGACCCAGTACTTC,CATSRGEGLETQYF
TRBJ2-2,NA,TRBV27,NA,TGTGCCAGCAGTTTAAAGAGTCCCGGGGAGCTGTTTTTT,CASSLKSPGELFF
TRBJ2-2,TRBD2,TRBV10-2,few,TGCGCCAGTAGAGGAATTAGCGGGAGACGGACCGGGGAGCTGTTTTTT,CASRGISGRRTGELFF
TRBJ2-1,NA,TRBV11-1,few,TGTGCCAGCAGCCGACGAGGGGGGGGGCATAGGGAGCTCAATGAGCAGTTCTTC,CASSRRGGGHRELNEQFF
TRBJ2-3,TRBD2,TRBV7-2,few,TGTGCCAGCAGCTTAGACCCTTTAACTAGCGGGGGGGCGACAGATACGCAGTATTTT,CASSLDPLTSGGATDTQYF
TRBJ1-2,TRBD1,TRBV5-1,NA,TGCGCCAGCAGCCCGGGACAGGGGACCTATGGCTACACCTTC,CASSPGQGTYGYTF
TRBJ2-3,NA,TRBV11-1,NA,TGTGCCAGCGGACCCAGGGGCTCTCGGACCGATACGCAGTATTTT,CASGPRGSRTDTQYF
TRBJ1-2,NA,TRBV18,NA,TGTGCCAGCTCACCTCTCGTCGCAGGGGACTATGGCTACACCTTC,CASSPLVAGDYGYTF
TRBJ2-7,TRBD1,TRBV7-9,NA,TGTGCCACCCGGACAGGGGCCTACGAGCAGTACTTC,CATRTGAYEQYF
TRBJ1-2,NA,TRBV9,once,TGTGCCAGCAGCGGAGTGGGCAGAAACTATGGCTACACCTTC,CASSGVGRNYGYTF
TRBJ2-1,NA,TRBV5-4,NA,TGTGCCAGCAGCCGTCCCGACTCCGACAGAGAGCAGTTCTTC,CASSRPDSDREQFF
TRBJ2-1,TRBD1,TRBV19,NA,TGTGCCAGTAGTATAGAAGGGACAGGGTCCTACAATGAGCAGTTCTTC,CASSIEGTGSYNEQFF
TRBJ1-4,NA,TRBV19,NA,TGTGCCAGTAGAACTGCAGGGTGGTCTGAAAAACTGTTTTTT,CASRTAGWSEKLFF
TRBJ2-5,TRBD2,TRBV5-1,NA,TGCGCCAGCAGCGAAGCTCCTAGCGGGGGGGGCCGCCAAGAGACCCAGTACTTC,CASSEAPSGGGRQETQYF
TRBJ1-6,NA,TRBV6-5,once,TGTGCCAGCAGTTACTCAGGCGGGGAGAATTCACCCCTCCACTTT,CASSYSGGENSPLHF
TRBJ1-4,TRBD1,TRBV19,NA,TGTGCCAGTGCCGACAGGGTTAACGAAAAACTGTTTTTT,CASADRVNEKLFF
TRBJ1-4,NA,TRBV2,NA,TGTGCCAGCAGTGCAACGGCAGGGGATGAAAAACTGTTTTTT,CASSATAGDEKLFF
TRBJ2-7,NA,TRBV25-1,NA,TGTGCCAGCTCTGGGCCCCTCGTGGAGCAGTACTTC,CASSGPLVEQYF
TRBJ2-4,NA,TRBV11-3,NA,TGTGCCAGCAGCTTAGAACAGGTAGGAAACATTCAGTACTTC,CASSLEQVGNIQYF
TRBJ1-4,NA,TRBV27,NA,TGTGCCAGCAGCCGCAGGGAGGGTGAAAAACTGTTTTTT,CASSRREGEKLFF